This is a list of T cell receptor beta chains from one sample in a study of vaccination effects on CD4 cells after COVID-19. The repertoire was sequenced with immunoSEQ multiplex PCR; TCRdb's copy has only in-frame clones and lacks some. The table lists about 38,000 clones, about four fifths of them singletons, with less than 3.5% in the top ten. These TCRs' antigens remain unknown. The source material was CD4+ T cells from PBMCs cultured without peptide, sampled before COVID-19 vaccination. The receptor source for this set is a human donor who received a COVID-19 vaccine. Both conserved end residues are part of each CDR3. Each record gives: J gene, V gene, D gene, clone size, CDR3 protein, CDR3 DNA. D genes are given only for firm matches. Size values are once, few and many counts, or a class for expanded clones, and some rows have none.

TRBJ1-1,TRBV6-5,-,-,CASSYFRAWGNTEAFF,TGTGCCAGCAGTTACTTTCGGGCGTGGGGGAACACTGAAGCTTTCTTT
TRBJ2-3,TRBV12-3/TRBV12-4,-,-,CASPGGGDTQYF,TGTGCCAGCCCTGGGGGTGGCGATACGCAGTATTTT
TRBJ1-2,TRBV7-2,-,-,CASSLWEGYTF,TGTGCCAGCAGCTTATGGGAAGGCTACACCTTC
TRBJ2-4,TRBV7-2,-,once,CASSLGGVRDLAKNIQYF,TGTGCCAGCAGCTTAGGGGGCGTAAGGGACCTAGCCAAAAACATTCAGTACTTC
TRBJ2-3,TRBV5-1,TRBD2,-,CASSLASGGTDTQYF,TGCGCCAGCAGCTTGGCTAGCGGGGGAACAGATACGCAGTATTTT
TRBJ2-5,TRBV3-1/TRBV3-2,-,-,CASSQQGRETQYF,TGTGCCAGCAGCCAACAGGGGCGCGAGACCCAGTACTTC
TRBJ2-1,TRBV6-4,TRBD1,-,CASSAARTGKGEQFF,TGTGCCAGCAGTGCCGCGAGGACAGGGAAAGGGGAGCAGTTCTTC
TRBJ1-6,TRBV23-1,-,-,CARLPGENSPLHF,TGCGCCCGCCTTCCAGGGGAAAATTCACCCCTCCACTTT
TRBJ2-5,TRBV7-2,-,-,CASSSAGALETQYF,TGTGCCAGCAGCTCCGCGGGGGCGCTGGAGACCCAGTACTTC
TRBJ2-6,TRBV11-2,-,-,CASSYPPSSGANVLTF,TGTGCCAGCAGCTACCCACCCAGCTCTGGGGCCAACGTCCTGACTTTC